Listed here is a single T cell receptor (beta chain). The data were obtained in a study of blood T cell repertoires in COVID-19. As handled by the study authors: Nucleated cell counts were estimated from reference gene primer amplification. Here immunoSEQ multiplex PCR was the method, and the copy in TCRdb shows in-frame clones only, minus some. V, J and clone size are those of that table, while D and trimming were read from the DNA. The data contain some 300,000 clones, nearly 90% of them seen just once; the ten biggest clones take up around 0.97%. This CDR3 contains 15 residues. Germline V gives CDR1 SGHTA, CDR2 FQGNSA. Deletions cut 6 bases from V and 8 bases from J, with 22 bases between. Seattle-derived patients entered the study during active infection and were followed longitudinally.

This receptor was identified in a woman aged 40-49 years with COVID-19, enrolled during active disease. Sequencing input: peripheral blood. The genes are TRBV7-2 and TRBJ1-1; possibly TRBD1 for D (5 bases). CDR3 amino acids: CASSSDPMGTREAFF. The CDR3 nucleotides read TGTGCCAGCAGTTCCGACCCTATGGGGACTCGAGAAGCTTTCTTT.